These T cell receptor beta chains were read from a single sample in a study of beta chain features in type 1 diabetes. Profiled with immunoSEQ multiplex PCR; TCRdb holds only in-frame clones, not every one. The data hold 130,000 to 150,000 clones, with nearly 50% observed a single time. The sample consisted of Tregs from blood. The receptors were sampled from a man younger than 35 in good health. Each CDR3 is given with its conserved first and last residue. The order of the fields is V gene, D gene, clone size, J gene, CDR3 protein. The D gene is left open where the match is weak. Clone size is shown for a subset of rows, as once, few, many or a class of expanded clone.

V gene: TRBV18; D gene: TRBD1; clone size: -; J gene: TRBJ1-5; CDR3 protein: CASSPRQGNQPQHF
V gene: TRBV29-1; D gene: -; clone size: -; J gene: TRBJ1-6; CDR3 protein: CSVAGGYNSPLHF
V gene: TRBV5-1; D gene: -; clone size: -; J gene: TRBJ2-7; CDR3 protein: CASSPNVQTPYEQYF
V gene: TRBV2; D gene: -; clone size: -; J gene: TRBJ1-2; CDR3 protein: CASARGGYGYTF
V gene: TRBV7-8; D gene: -; clone size: few; J gene: TRBJ2-7; CDR3 protein: CASSLPTSYEQYF
V gene: TRBV28; D gene: TRBD2; clone size: -; J gene: TRBJ2-7; CDR3 protein: CASSSGGTYEQYF
V gene: TRBV6-6; D gene: TRBD1; clone size: -; J gene: TRBJ2-3; CDR3 protein: CASSYVTGPKFTQYF
V gene: TRBV5-1; D gene: -; clone size: few; J gene: TRBJ2-3; CDR3 protein: CASSLAGTDTQYF
V gene: TRBV6-5; D gene: TRBD1; clone size: -; J gene: TRBJ1-4; CDR3 protein: CASSLTGTLSGEKLFF
V gene: TRBV27; D gene: -; clone size: once; J gene: TRBJ2-3; CDR3 protein: CASSLRRVSTDTQYF
V gene: TRBV4-2; D gene: -; clone size: -; J gene: TRBJ2-7; CDR3 protein: CASSRSREYEQYF
V gene: TRBV7-8; D gene: TRBD1; clone size: -; J gene: TRBJ1-2; CDR3 protein: CASSPNRDRGRAYYGYTF
V gene: TRBV11-2; D gene: -; clone size: few; J gene: TRBJ2-7; CDR3 protein: CASSLVWGLGVSEQYF
V gene: TRBV28; D gene: -; clone size: few; J gene: TRBJ1-5; CDR3 protein: CASSFRGVSNQPQHF
V gene: TRBV20-1; D gene: -; clone size: -; J gene: TRBJ2-1; CDR3 protein: CSALRYEQFF
V gene: TRBV5-1; D gene: -; clone size: -; J gene: TRBJ1-6; CDR3 protein: CASSPGEAYNSPLHF
V gene: TRBV27; D gene: -; clone size: few; J gene: TRBJ2-1; CDR3 protein: CASSRLDDVDEQFF
V gene: TRBV7-9; D gene: TRBD1; clone size: -; J gene: TRBJ2-5; CDR3 protein: CASSPDRDEASQYF
V gene: TRBV28; D gene: TRBD1; clone size: -; J gene: TRBJ2-2; CDR3 protein: CASSLGQGLFF
V gene: TRBV10-3; D gene: -; clone size: -; J gene: TRBJ2-3; CDR3 protein: CAIGRVAVITDTQYF
V gene: TRBV18; D gene: -; clone size: few; J gene: TRBJ2-4; CDR3 protein: CASSPRGSTIQYF
V gene: TRBV2; D gene: -; clone size: -; J gene: TRBJ2-1; CDR3 protein: CASSEWSSAVNEQFF
V gene: TRBV6-6; D gene: -; clone size: -; J gene: TRBJ1-1; CDR3 protein: CASSYSTQNTEAFF
V gene: TRBV5-4; D gene: TRBD2; clone size: few; J gene: TRBJ2-1; CDR3 protein: CASRLLSGGPHEQFF
V gene: TRBV16; D gene: -; clone size: -; J gene: TRBJ2-2; CDR3 protein: CASSQLFSIHTGELFF
V gene: TRBV7-2; D gene: -; clone size: few; J gene: TRBJ2-5; CDR3 protein: CASSQVDVQETQYF
V gene: TRBV9; D gene: -; clone size: -; J gene: TRBJ2-1; CDR3 protein: CASSVPGSARNEQFF
V gene: TRBV19; D gene: -; clone size: -; J gene: TRBJ2-2; CDR3 protein: CASSIRTYNTGELFF
V gene: TRBV9; D gene: TRBD2; clone size: few; J gene: TRBJ2-7; CDR3 protein: CASSIAGRTYEQYF
V gene: TRBV18; D gene: -; clone size: -; J gene: TRBJ2-7; CDR3 protein: CASSPLAGGYEQYF
V gene: TRBV18; D gene: -; clone size: once; J gene: TRBJ1-6; CDR3 protein: CASSPPIRGKNSPLHF
V gene: TRBV7-2; D gene: -; clone size: -; J gene: TRBJ2-5; CDR3 protein: CASSPLLETQYF
V gene: TRBV10-3; D gene: TRBD2; clone size: few; J gene: TRBJ2-2; CDR3 protein: CAISESGLANTGELFF
V gene: TRBV7-7; D gene: TRBD2; clone size: few; J gene: TRBJ2-1; CDR3 protein: CASSPGLAGGNEQFF
V gene: TRBV9; D gene: TRBD1; clone size: -; J gene: TRBJ2-7; CDR3 protein: CASSIGTEGYEQYF
V gene: TRBV29-1; D gene: -; clone size: few; J gene: TRBJ2-1; CDR3 protein: CSVRQYNEQFF
V gene: TRBV18; D gene: TRBD2; clone size: -; J gene: TRBJ2-5; CDR3 protein: CASSPRRLAGEVETQYF
V gene: TRBV4-1; D gene: TRBD2; clone size: -; J gene: TRBJ2-1; CDR3 protein: CASSPLSGLAGLNYNEQFF
V gene: TRBV30; D gene: TRBD1; clone size: -; J gene: TRBJ1-5; CDR3 protein: CAWRGQPEGPQHF
V gene: TRBV4-2; D gene: -; clone size: -; J gene: TRBJ1-2; CDR3 protein: CASSQDIANYGYTF
V gene: TRBV29-1; D gene: TRBD2; clone size: few; J gene: TRBJ2-1; CDR3 protein: CSAARTSYNEQFF
V gene: TRBV4-2; D gene: TRBD1; clone size: -; J gene: TRBJ2-3; CDR3 protein: CASSQERGLDTQYF
V gene: TRBV18; D gene: -; clone size: -; J gene: TRBJ2-1; CDR3 protein: CASSPPTGNEQFF
V gene: TRBV27; D gene: TRBD1; clone size: few; J gene: TRBJ1-5; CDR3 protein: CASRDRGSNQPQHF
V gene: TRBV7-2; D gene: TRBD1; clone size: few; J gene: TRBJ2-7; CDR3 protein: CASSRGTGPSYEQYF
V gene: TRBV5-1; D gene: -; clone size: -; J gene: TRBJ1-1; CDR3 protein: CASRPDRMNTEAFF
V gene: TRBV19; D gene: -; clone size: once; J gene: TRBJ1-1; CDR3 protein: CASSGSTEAFF
V gene: TRBV4-3; D gene: -; clone size: few; J gene: TRBJ1-1; CDR3 protein: CASSRSGQFNTEAFF
V gene: TRBV19; D gene: TRBD1; clone size: -; J gene: TRBJ1-5; CDR3 protein: CASSVVDRRQPQHF
V gene: TRBV5-6; D gene: -; clone size: -; J gene: TRBJ1-5; CDR3 protein: CASSPFVAGGNQPQHF
V gene: TRBV4-2; D gene: TRBD1; clone size: once; J gene: TRBJ1-1; CDR3 protein: CASSTYRGNSMNTEAFF
V gene: TRBV7-9; D gene: TRBD1; clone size: -; J gene: TRBJ2-7; CDR3 protein: CASSLVYGTGFEQYF
V gene: TRBV28; D gene: TRBD1; clone size: -; J gene: TRBJ2-2; CDR3 protein: CASRPGTGPGELFF
V gene: TRBV6-1; D gene: TRBD1; clone size: few; J gene: TRBJ1-2; CDR3 protein: CATLTGDASFYGYTF
V gene: TRBV5-6; D gene: -; clone size: -; J gene: TRBJ2-4; CDR3 protein: CASSLGSGRRLAKNIQYF
V gene: TRBV7-8; D gene: -; clone size: few; J gene: TRBJ1-2; CDR3 protein: CASSLELGGYGYTF
V gene: TRBV10-3; D gene: TRBD2; clone size: few; J gene: TRBJ2-5; CDR3 protein: CAIRTSGQETQYF
V gene: TRBV5-4; D gene: TRBD2; clone size: -; J gene: TRBJ2-7; CDR3 protein: CASSPSGGSYEQYF
V gene: TRBV2; D gene: TRBD1; clone size: -; J gene: TRBJ1-5; CDR3 protein: CASSVTGGGNQPQHF
V gene: TRBV6-1; D gene: -; clone size: few; J gene: TRBJ1-3; CDR3 protein: CASSLTGTGNTIYF